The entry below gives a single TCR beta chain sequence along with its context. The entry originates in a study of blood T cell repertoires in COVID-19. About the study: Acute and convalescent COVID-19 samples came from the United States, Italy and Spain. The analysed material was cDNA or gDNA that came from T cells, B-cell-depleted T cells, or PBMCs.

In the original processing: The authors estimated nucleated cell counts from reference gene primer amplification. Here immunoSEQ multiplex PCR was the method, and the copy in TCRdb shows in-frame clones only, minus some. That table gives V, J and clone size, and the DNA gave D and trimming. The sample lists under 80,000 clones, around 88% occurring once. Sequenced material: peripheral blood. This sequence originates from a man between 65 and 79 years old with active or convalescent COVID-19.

The DNA of the CDR3 is TGTGCCAGTAGTACGTATCGGGACAGTCGAAAACTGTTTTTT. Residues: CASSTYRDSRKLFF. This chain links TRBV19 with TRBJ1-4; TRBD1 matches 7 bases. The V gene's germline CDR1 is LNHDA and CDR2 SQIVND (reference sequence). The ends lost 4 bases at V and 10 bases at J; junction bases unmatched: 9. The CDR3 totals 14 residues.